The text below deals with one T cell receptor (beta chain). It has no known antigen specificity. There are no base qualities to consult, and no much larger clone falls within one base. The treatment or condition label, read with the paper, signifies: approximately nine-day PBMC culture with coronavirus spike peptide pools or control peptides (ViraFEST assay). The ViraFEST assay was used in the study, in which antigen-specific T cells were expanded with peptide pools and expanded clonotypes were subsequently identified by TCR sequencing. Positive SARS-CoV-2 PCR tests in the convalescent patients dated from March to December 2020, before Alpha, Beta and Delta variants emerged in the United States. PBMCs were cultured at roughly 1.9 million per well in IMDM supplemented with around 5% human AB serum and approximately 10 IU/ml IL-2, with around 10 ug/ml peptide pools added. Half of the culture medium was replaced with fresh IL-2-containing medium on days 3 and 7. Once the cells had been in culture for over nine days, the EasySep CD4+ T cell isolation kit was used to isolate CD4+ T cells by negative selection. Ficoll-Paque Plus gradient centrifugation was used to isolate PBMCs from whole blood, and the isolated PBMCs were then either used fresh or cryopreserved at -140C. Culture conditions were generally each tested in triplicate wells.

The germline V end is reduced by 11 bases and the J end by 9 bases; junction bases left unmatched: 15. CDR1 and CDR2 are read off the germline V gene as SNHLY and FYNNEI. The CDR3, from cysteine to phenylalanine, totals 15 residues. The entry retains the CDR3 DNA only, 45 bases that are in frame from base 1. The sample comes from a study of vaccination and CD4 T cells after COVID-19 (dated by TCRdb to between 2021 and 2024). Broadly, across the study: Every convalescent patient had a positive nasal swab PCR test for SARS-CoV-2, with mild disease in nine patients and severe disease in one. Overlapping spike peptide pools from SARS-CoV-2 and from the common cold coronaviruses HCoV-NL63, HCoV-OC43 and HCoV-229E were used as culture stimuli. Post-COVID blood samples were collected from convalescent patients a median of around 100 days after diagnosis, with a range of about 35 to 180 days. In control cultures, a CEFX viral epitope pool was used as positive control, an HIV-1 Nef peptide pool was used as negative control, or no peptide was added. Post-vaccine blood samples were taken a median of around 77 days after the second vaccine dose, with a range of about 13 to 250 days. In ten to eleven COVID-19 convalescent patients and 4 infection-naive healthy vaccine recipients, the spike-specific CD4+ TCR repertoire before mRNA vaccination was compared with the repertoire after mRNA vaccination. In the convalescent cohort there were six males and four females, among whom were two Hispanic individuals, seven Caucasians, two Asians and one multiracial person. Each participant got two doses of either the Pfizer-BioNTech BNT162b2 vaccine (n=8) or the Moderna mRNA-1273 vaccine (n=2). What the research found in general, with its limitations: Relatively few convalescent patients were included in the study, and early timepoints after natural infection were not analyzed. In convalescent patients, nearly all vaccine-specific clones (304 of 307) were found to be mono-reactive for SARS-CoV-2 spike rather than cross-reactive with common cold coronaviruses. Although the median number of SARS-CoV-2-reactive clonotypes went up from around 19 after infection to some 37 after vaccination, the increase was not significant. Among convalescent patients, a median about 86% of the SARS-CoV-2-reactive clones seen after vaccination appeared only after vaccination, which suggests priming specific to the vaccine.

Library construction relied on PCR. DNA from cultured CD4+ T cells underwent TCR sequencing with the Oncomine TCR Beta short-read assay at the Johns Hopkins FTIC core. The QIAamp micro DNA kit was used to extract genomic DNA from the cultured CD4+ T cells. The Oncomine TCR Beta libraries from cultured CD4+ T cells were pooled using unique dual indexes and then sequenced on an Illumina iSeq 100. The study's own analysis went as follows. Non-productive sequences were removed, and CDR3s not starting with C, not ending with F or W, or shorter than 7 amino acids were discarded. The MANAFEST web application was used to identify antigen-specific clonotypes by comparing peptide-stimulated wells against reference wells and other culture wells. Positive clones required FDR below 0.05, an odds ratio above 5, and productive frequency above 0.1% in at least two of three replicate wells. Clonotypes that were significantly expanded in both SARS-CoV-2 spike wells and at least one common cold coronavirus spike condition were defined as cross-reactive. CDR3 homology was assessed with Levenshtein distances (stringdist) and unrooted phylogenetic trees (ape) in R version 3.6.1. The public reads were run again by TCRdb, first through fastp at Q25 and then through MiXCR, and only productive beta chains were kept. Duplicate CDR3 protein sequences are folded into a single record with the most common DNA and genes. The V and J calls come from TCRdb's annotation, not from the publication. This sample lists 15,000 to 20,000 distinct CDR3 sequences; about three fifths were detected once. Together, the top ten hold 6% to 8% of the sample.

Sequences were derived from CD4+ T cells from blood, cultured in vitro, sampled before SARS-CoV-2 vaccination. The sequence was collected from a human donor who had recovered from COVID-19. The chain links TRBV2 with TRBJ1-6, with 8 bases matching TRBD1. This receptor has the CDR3 CARELDREWRSPLHF. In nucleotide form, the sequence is TGTGCCCGCGAACTGGACAGGGAGTGGCGTTCACCCCTCCACTTT.